Given below is one TCR beta chain in context. Its target antigen remains unknown. No base-level quality is on record; no much larger clone is a single base apart. Library preparation used 5' RACE. A PCR using KAPA HiFi with TCRalpha or TCRbeta constant-region primers and a P20EA primer was followed by a nested second PCR with CA2 or CB2. TCR genes were amplified by unbiased adaptor ligation RT-PCR, with reverse transcription by Superscript III and a polyT18-containing BSL-18E primer. After second-strand synthesis and blunting, the P10EA/P20EA adaptor was ligated to the cDNA 5' end, followed by NotI digestion. The first and second PCRs ran around 20 cycles of 98°C for 20 s, 65°C for 30 s and 72°C for 1 min. The Nextera XT Index kit v2 Set A was used to index the amplicons, which were pooled in equimolar amounts and quantified with a Qubit 2.0 Fluorometer. For sequencing, the Illumina MiSeq platform generated 2x300 bp paired-end reads. The paper's data handling went like this. V and J genes were assigned to reads on the basis of highest identity to IMGT reference sequences using Repertoire Genesis software ver.1.0. The CDR3 region was defined as running from Cys104 to Phe118 plus Gly119 and was then translated, while a unique sequence read was defined by a distinct combination of V, J and CDR3 amino acids. Shared V|J combinations were chosen if significant in both a Fisher's exact test in edgeR and a Mann Whitney U test. Repertoire dissimilarity index was computed with the R rdi package after removing singletons and bootstrapping 500 repertoire combinations. TCRdb cleaned the public reads at Q25 with fastp, built clones with MiXCR and kept in-frame beta chains. Each CDR3 protein appears once, grouped with its most common genes and DNA. None of the V and J calls come from the authors' own analysis; TCRdb made them. The sample table records roughly 5,300 distinct CDR3 sequences; 22% of these occur just once. The ten largest clones capture approximately 31% of the sample.

Patients who received neoadjuvant chemotherapy or who lacked clinical information were excluded from enrollment. The TCR-sequenced cases shown were male and underwent subtotal esophagectomy with 2- or 3-field lymphadenectomy. RNA was extracted from bulk tumor tissue sections with a Qiagen AllPrep kit, without T-cell sorting. Small sections of surgically resected tumor tissue were stored in RNAlater reagent at -80°C until RNA extraction. The data stem from a study of esophageal squamous cell carcinoma tumors listed by TCRdb under 2021. With respect to the entire study: Patients were split into immuno relation high and low groups by principal component analysis with K-means clustering of immunohistochemical T-cell and checkpoint marker values. The wider cohort included 53 esophageal squamous cell carcinoma patients in Japan who were treated with surgery, of whom around 21 were high and about 32 were low immuno relation cases. The study aimed to assess TCR repertoire diversity and shared TCR repertoires of T cells within the tumor environment of esophageal squamous cell carcinoma. The roughly 10 cases yielded some 1.7 million total TCRalpha reads and some 1,300,000 total TCRbeta reads, of which roughly 29,000 and 37,000, respectively, were unique. TCR sequencing covered around 10 patients: five randomly selected high immuno relation cases and five background-matched low immuno relation cases.

The full study reports these points: Because TCRalpha and TCRbeta chains were sequenced separately, chain pairing and the antigens recognized remained unknown. Shared V|J recombination candidates may have been selected by chance because variation in the TCRalphabeta repertoire was large. Of the roughly 10 cases, three showed one dominant TCRalpha VJ recombination along with apparently reduced TCRalpha diversity. The high and low immuno relation groups did not differ in total TCR repertoire counts, but the high immuno relation group had more significant repertoire counts. TCR repertoire analysis included only a few cases, and CDR3 clonotype-level investigation was not performed.

Sequenced sample: tumor tissue. The TCR comes from a man between 45 and 80 years old with esophageal squamous cell carcinoma.

CDR3 sequence: CASSLDLRVNTEAFF. The nucleotides read TGTGCCAGCAGCTTAGATTTGAGGGTGAACACTGAAGCTTTCTTT. The V and J segments used are TRBV11-2 and TRBJ1-1; no confident D gene assignment can be made. The V end loses 0 bases and the J end loses 0 bases, and a stretch of 8 bases separates them. The CDR3 has 15 amino acids, counting the end cysteine and phenylalanine. The entry retains the CDR3 DNA only, 45 bases that are in frame from base 1. Looking up the germline V gene yields CDR1 SGHAT and CDR2 FQNNGV.